One sample yielded the 19 T cell receptor beta chains listed below, sequenced in a study of blood T cell repertoires in COVID-19. Profiling relied on immunoSEQ multiplex PCR, and the TCRdb table lists in-frame clones only, not all of them. The sample lists about 250,000 clones, about four fifths occurring once. Sample: peripheral blood. The origin of the receptors is a woman in her thirties or forties who had recovered from COVID-19.

This chain joins TRBV5-8 and TRBJ2-7, with TRBD1 identical over 10 bases. In germline, CDR1 is SGHTS, CDR2 YDEGEE. The J segment lost 3 bases and the V segment lost 1 base, leaving 4 bases of the junction unmatched. This CDR3 is built from 15 residues. Written as DNA, the CDR3 is TGTGCCAGCAGCTTGAAGGGACAGGGGTTCTACGAGCAGTACTTC. Its protein is CASSLKGQGFYEQYF.

The V gene is TRBV7-6, the J gene TRBJ2-5; D possibly corresponds to TRBD1 (6 bases). This CDR3 has 15 amino acids. The V gene's germline CDR1 is SGHVS and CDR2 FNYEAQ. Trimming took 2 bases from V and 5 from J, leaving 15 bases between them. The CDR3 is CASSLSRGQGETQYF. CDR3 sequence (DNA): TGTGCCAGCAGCTTATCTAGGGGTCAGGGGGAGACCCAGTACTTC.

The chain combines TRBV11-2 with TRBJ2-5; 7 nucleotides match TRBD1. Germline V lookup: CDR1 SGHAT, CDR2 FQNNGV. With 4 bases clipped from V and 6 bases from J, the junction kept 11 bases outside the gene matches. The length of the CDR3 is 15 residues. The CDR3 region is CASSSYRGFSQTQYF. The CDR3 DNA sequence: TGTGCCAGCAGCTCCTACAGGGGCTTCAGTCAGACCCAGTACTTC.

The V and J genes are TRBV2 and TRBJ1-1, with TRBD1 as a possible D gene (5 bases). Looked up from germline, CDR1 is SNHLY and CDR2 is FYNNEI. CDR3 length: 13 amino acids. V was cut by 6 bases and J by 5 bases, with 13 bases left in between. This CDR3 reads CASRIGPGTEAFF. CDR3 nucleotide sequence: TGTGCCAGCAGAATAGGTCCAGGGACTGAAGCTTTCTTT.

The V call is TRBV11-2, the J call TRBJ1-6, with D maybe TRBD1 (5 bases). Germline V gene data show CDR1 as SGHAT and CDR2 as FQNNGV. This CDR3 has 18 amino acids. V lost 2 bases and J lost 0, with 14 bases in between. CDR3 nucleotide sequence: TGTGCCAGCAGCTTACCGGGGGGGATGCGCTCCTATAATTCACCCCTCCACTTT. This encodes CASSLPGGMRSYNSPLHF.

This clone was counted only a few times. The chain recombines TRBV15 with TRBJ1-1; D is undetermined. The CDR3 has 14 amino acids. V lost 0 bases and J 5 bases, leaving 10 bases between the germline ends. Germline V gene lookup returns CDR1 LNHNV and CDR2 YYDKDF (reference sequence). In nucleotides, the CDR3 is TGTGCCACCAGCAGAGATCAAGGAGGGACTGAAGCTTTCTTT. It specifies CATSRDQGGTEAFF. The variable domain in full, with the rest retrieved from reference TRBV15 and TRBJ1-1, is DAMVIQNPRYQVTQFGKPVTLSCSQTLNHNVMYWYQQKSSQAPKLLFHYYDKDFNNEADTPDNFQSRRPNTSFCFLDIRSPGLGDTAMYLCATSRDQGGTEAFFGQGTRLTVV.

The chain recombines TRBV5-1 with TRBJ2-2, with D tentatively TRBD1 (6 bases). V was clipped by 2 bases and J by 2 bases, with 10 bases between them. The CDR3 is 15 residues long. Germline-derived CDR1 and CDR2 are SGHRS and YFSETQ. CDR3 DNA: TGCGCCAGCAGCTTATGGACAGAAAACACCGGGGAGCTGTTTTTT. It yields the protein CASSLWTENTGELFF. The full variable domain, completed using reference TRBV5-1 and TRBJ2-2, is KAGVTQTPRYLIKTRGQQVTLSCSPISGHRSVSWYQQTPGQGLQFLFEYFSETQRNKGNFPGRFSGRQFSNSRSEMNVSTLELGDSALYLCASSLWTENTGELFFGEGSRLTVL.

V is TRBV7-2 and J is TRBJ1-1; a possible D gene is TRBD1 (6 bases). The CDR3 loop spans 14 amino acids. V was clipped by 7 bases and J by 0 bases, with 12 bases between them. Germline-derived CDR1 and CDR2 are SGHTA and FQGNSA. The CDR3 reads CASKPGQLNTEAFF. DNA of the CDR3: TGTGCCAGCAAACCGGGACAATTGAACACTGAAGCTTTCTTT.

The V call is TRBV7-8, the J call TRBJ2-3; 10 nucleotides line up with TRBD2. The CDR3 covers 16 residues. J lost 0 bases, V lost 6 bases, and 6 bases had no gene match. The germline V gene encodes CDR1 SGHVS and CDR2 FQNEAQ. The DNA for the CDR3 is TGTGCCAGCAGTCAAGGACTAGCGGCTAGCACAGATACGCAGTATTTT. This encodes CASSQGLAASTDTQYF.

The V call is TRBV2, the J call TRBJ2-5; D might be TRBD2 (5 bases). There are 14 residues in the CDR3. Trimming took 6 bases from V and 1 from J, leaving 12 bases between them. Looked up from germline, CDR1 is SNHLY and CDR2 is FYNNEI. CDR3 coding DNA: TGTGCCAGCAGCAGACTAACTTCCCAAGAGACCCAGTACTTC. Encoded protein: CASSRLTSQETQYF.

J is TRBJ1-4 and V is TRBV7-9; D may be TRBD1 (5 bases). The germline V and J ends were trimmed by 6 bases and 0 bases, with 8 bases remaining between them. The CDR3 has 14 residues. From germline, CDR1 is SEHNR and CDR2 FQNEAQ (reference sequence). The CDR3 spells CASSPTATNEKLFF. CDR3 sequence (DNA): TGTGCCAGCAGTCCGACAGCAACTAATGAAAAACTGTTTTTT.

The chain uses TRBV7-9 and TRBJ1-5; the match to TRBD1 covers 7 bases. Trimming at V came to 1 base and at J to 2 bases, leaving 8 bases not matched to a gene. The germline V gene encodes CDR1 SEHNR and CDR2 FQNEAQ (reference sequence). This CDR3 region has 17 residues. CDR3 residues: CASSLGQGRGGNQPQHF. In DNA form, the CDR3 reads TGTGCCAGCAGCTTAGGACAGGGCCGGGGAGGCAATCAGCCCCAGCATTTT.

The J gene is TRBJ2-5, the V gene TRBV5-1; D remains unclear. Trimming removed 1 base at V and 1 base at J, with 11 bases between. The CDR3 loop spans 15 amino acids. Germline V gene data show CDR1 as SGHRS and CDR2 as YFSETQ. The CDR3 spells CASSLQSPGQETQYF. The CDR3 nucleotides are TGCGCCAGCAGCTTGCAGTCACCGGGCCAAGAGACCCAGTACTTC.

The rearrangement uses TRBV28 and TRBJ2-5, with D maybe TRBD1 (5 bases). CDR1 is MDHEN, CDR2 SYDVKM, per germline. The V gene lost 5 bases and the J gene lost 6 bases, with 16 bases spanning the gap. The CDR3 spans 14 residues. The CDR3 protein is CASSAPKGQQTQYF. CDR3 coding DNA: TGTGCCAGCAGTGCCCCTAAGGGGCAACAGACCCAGTACTTC.

This chain connects TRBV3-1 (or the pseudogene TRBV3-2) to TRBJ1-1, with 9 bases matching TRBD1. The germline gives CDR1 LGHDT, CDR2 YNNKEL (reference sequence). J gave up 4 bases and V 4 bases, and 7 bases lay outside the gene matches. The CDR3 has 15 amino acids. As DNA, the CDR3 is TGTGCCAGCAGCCGCACAGGGGGCTCGGGCACTGAAGCTTTCTTT. The encoded protein is CASSRTGGSGTEAFF.

This rearrangement joins TRBV11-2 to TRBJ1-1; D is perhaps TRBD1 (5 bases). CDR1 is SGHAT, CDR2 FQNNGV, per germline. V was cut by 6 bases and J by 1 base, with 15 bases left in between. The CDR3 is 15 amino acids. The CDR3 nucleotides read TGTGCCAGCAGAGAAAGAAGCGGGGCGAACACTGAAGCTTTCTTT. This gives the protein CASRERSGANTEAFF.

The V and J genes are TRBV27 and TRBJ1-1, with 7 nucleotides matching TRBD1. The CDR3 spans 16 residues. V shed 6 bases and J 1 base; nucleotides not matched to a gene: 11. Germline V gene lookup returns CDR1 MNHEY and CDR2 SMNVEV (reference sequence). CDR3 coding DNA: TGTGCCAGCAGCCGCCTCTTAGGGGGCTGGAACACTGAAGCTTTCTTT. Its translation: CASSRLLGGWNTEAFF.

The V call is TRBV5-5, the J call TRBJ1-1; 9 bases are shared with TRBD1. CDR1 and CDR2 from the germline V gene are SGHKS and YYEKEE (reference sequence). V lost 5 bases to trimming and J lost 5 bases; unmatched junction nucleotides: 7. CDR3 length equals 14 residues. CDR3 sequence reads: CASRWGQGGTEAFF. The CDR3 region has the DNA TGTGCCAGCAGGTGGGGACAGGGAGGAACTGAAGCTTTCTTT.

The chain combines TRBV19 with TRBJ1-6; no clear D. The CDR3 sequence is 17 residues long. The ends were cut back, 5 bases at V and 1 base at J, with 15 bases in the middle. Germline V lookup: CDR1 LNHDA, CDR2 SQIVND (reference sequence). The DNA for the CDR3 is TGTGCCAGTAGTGCTTCCGGGGTTCGGTCCTATAATTCACCCCTCCACTTT. Encoded protein: CASSASGVRSYNSPLHF.